This T cell receptor (beta chain) is drawn from a study of post-analysis software for immune sequencing data. Notes on the study in general: TRBV segments more frequent in patients than in controls numbered about 5 and included TRBV5-6, TRBV5-1 and TRBV20-1.

Every TCR beta cDNA library bore unique molecular identifiers. There were 1 to 10 million T cells, and 480,000 or so cDNA molecules came from them. Each CDR3 protein gets one entry after TCRdb re-called the PCR reads with MiXCR. Here the sample spans 500,000 to 600,000 distinct CDR3 sequences, around 40% being singletons. This clonotype was picked up a small number of times. As yet, its antigen is unknown. Trimming took off 6 bases at V and 0 bases at J, with 15 bases between the two ends. Germline V lookup: CDR1 MGHRA, CDR2 YSYEKL. The CDR3 consists of 15 residues. This chain links TRBV4-1 with TRBJ2-7, with D possibly TRBD1 on 6 matching bases. Input material: blood. This receptor was taken from a girl aged 10 to 17 with multiple sclerosis. As DNA, the CDR3 is TGCGCCAGCAGGTTCAGGGGATTTGGCTCCTACGAGCAGTACTTC. It specifies CASRFRGFGSYEQYF.